The 12 T cell receptor beta chains listed next were all sequenced from one sample in a study of PD-1 blockade in classical Hodgkin lymphoma. Described time point: cycle 4 day 1 (C4D1), after less than seven weeks of nivolumab. Brentuximab vedotin exposure varied, and every patient relapsed after autologous stem cell transplantation. PBMCs were thawed, and CD8+ T cells were then isolated from them by magnetic negative selection. TCRdb's table, derived via immunoSEQ multiplex PCR, lists solely in-frame clones and lacks some. The sample gives about 20,000 clones, 84% of which show up once; 7.3% is in the top ten. This specimen was CD8+ T cells from blood, taken before the fourth cycle of nivolumab. The receptors were gathered from a human donor with classical Hodgkin lymphoma.

This clone was seen a handful of times. J is TRBJ1-5 and V is TRBV2, with a weak D call TRBD1 (6 bases). Germline CDR1 SNHLY, CDR2 FYNNEI. The CDR3 is 14 residues long. Deletions cut 2 bases from V and 8 bases from J, with 13 bases between. The CDR3 spells CASSEHGGLEPQHF. CDR3 nucleotide sequence: TGTGCCAGCAGTGAACATGGGGGCCTGGAGCCCCAGCATTTT.

This clone was seen a handful of times. This sequence joins TRBV4-2 and TRBJ1-1; D gene uncertain. The CDR3 is made up of 12 amino acids. V dropped 6 bases and J dropped 5 bases, with 10 bases sitting between them. The germline V gene encodes CDR1 LGHNA and CDR2 YNFKEQ. This CDR3 reads CASSLWGTEAFF. The CDR3 DNA is TGTGCCAGCAGTTTGTGGGGAACTGAAGCTTTCTTT.

V is TRBV5-4 and J is TRBJ2-1, with TRBD2 matching 10 bases. The CDR3 extends over 15 amino acids. Germline CDR1 is SGHNT and CDR2 is YYREEE (reference sequence). The trim removed 5 bases at V and 4 bases at J, leaving 6 bases unmatched. The CDR3 region has the DNA TGTGCCAGCAGACTACTAGCGGGAAAATACAATGAGCAGTTCTTC. Translated, it gives CASRLLAGKYNEQFF.

DNA for the CDR3: TGTGCCAGCAGCCACGACCAACAGAGCTCCTACGAGCAGTACTTC. This gives the protein CASSHDQQSSYEQYF. The chain links TRBV7-9 to TRBJ2-7, with D uncertain. Germline loops: CDR1 SEHNR, CDR2 FQNEAQ (reference sequence). The length of the CDR3 is 15 residues. V shed 5 bases and J shed 0 bases, with 14 bases lying between them.

The chain couples TRBV4-2 to TRBJ2-5; the D gene is possibly TRBD2 (7 bases). The germline CDR1 and CDR2 sequences are LGHNA and YNFKEQ. The V and J ends lost 0 bases and 4 bases respectively, with 18 bases between them. This CDR3 is 17 amino acids long. CDR3 region: CASSQDQGLGGSETQYF. The CDR3 DNA reads as TGTGCCAGCAGCCAAGATCAAGGACTAGGGGGGTCAGAGACCCAGTACTTC.

J is TRBJ2-7 and V is TRBV18, with TRBD1 matching over 7 bases. The CDR3 runs 16 residues. V lost 2 bases and J lost 3; bases outside the gene matches: 10. Germline V CDR1 and CDR2: KGHSH, LQKENI. The CDR3 reads CASSPGYGGQDYEQYF. DNA for the CDR3: TGTGCCAGCTCACCAGGCTACGGAGGACAGGACTACGAGCAGTACTTC.

The chain joins TRBV14 to TRBJ2-7, with 8 bases fitting TRBD1. Per germline, CDR1 SGHDN and CDR2 FVKESK. V lost 2 bases, J lost 4 bases, and 4 bases stayed unmatched. The CDR3 has 14 amino acids. CDR3 sequence reads: CASSQRTGWYEQYF. CDR3 in DNA: TGTGCCAGCAGCCAACGGACAGGGTGGTACGAGCAGTACTTC.

The V gene is TRBV2, the J gene TRBJ2-6; TRBD1 agrees at 7 bases. Germline CDR1 is SNHLY and CDR2 is FYNNEI. J lost 2 bases, V lost 2 bases, and 9 bases had no gene match. This CDR3 has 18 residues. In DNA, the CDR3 is TGTGCCAGCAGTGAAATCGGACAGGATTGGGCTGGGGCCAACGTCCTGACTTTC. Translating it yields CASSEIGQDWAGANVLTF. The full variable domain, with the rest looked up from reference TRBV2 and TRBJ2-6, is EPEVTQTPSHQVTQMGQEVILRCVPISNHLYFYWYRQILGQKVEFLVSFYNNEISEKSEIFDDQFSVERPDGSNFTLKIRSTKLEDSAMYFCASSEIGQDWAGANVLTFGAGSRLTVL.

This chain joins TRBV2 and TRBJ1-5; 7 bases fit TRBD1. V dropped 7 bases and J dropped 5; count of bases not matched to a gene: 5. Germline V gene lookup returns CDR1 SNHLY and CDR2 FYNNEI. The CDR3 covers 13 residues. CDR3 amino acids: CASTPGQHQPQHF. CDR3 coding DNA: TGTGCCAGCACTCCGGGACAGCATCAGCCCCAGCATTTT.

This chain connects TRBV11-1 to TRBJ2-3; D gene ambiguous. V was clipped by 5 bases and J by 3 bases, with 12 bases between them. The germline gives CDR1 SGHAT, CDR2 FQDESV (reference sequence). The length of the CDR3 is 14 residues. The CDR3 here is CASSPPSRTDTQYF. The CDR3 DNA reads TGTGCCAGCAGCCCCCCGAGTAGGACAGATACGCAGTATTTT.

The chain joins TRBV28 to TRBJ2-1, with 13 bases matching TRBD2. The CDR3 is 18 amino acids. Germline loops: CDR1 MDHEN, CDR2 SYDVKM. J lost 0 bases, V lost 6 bases, and 8 bases had no gene match. CDR3 protein: CASRPGLAGSLSYNEQFF. As DNA, the CDR3 is TGTGCCAGCAGGCCGGGACTAGCGGGGTCCCTCTCCTACAATGAGCAGTTCTTC.

This clone was observed a handful of times. The chain is built from TRBV19 and TRBJ2-7; 7 nucleotides match TRBD1. Germline-derived CDR1 and CDR2 are LNHDA and SQIVND (reference sequence). Trimming took 5 bases from V and 7 from J; bases not matched to a gene: 11. The CDR3 runs to 14 residues. The CDR3 is CASSPFEGAREQYF. For the CDR3, the DNA is TGTGCCAGTAGTCCCTTTGAGGGGGCCAGAGAGCAGTACTTC.